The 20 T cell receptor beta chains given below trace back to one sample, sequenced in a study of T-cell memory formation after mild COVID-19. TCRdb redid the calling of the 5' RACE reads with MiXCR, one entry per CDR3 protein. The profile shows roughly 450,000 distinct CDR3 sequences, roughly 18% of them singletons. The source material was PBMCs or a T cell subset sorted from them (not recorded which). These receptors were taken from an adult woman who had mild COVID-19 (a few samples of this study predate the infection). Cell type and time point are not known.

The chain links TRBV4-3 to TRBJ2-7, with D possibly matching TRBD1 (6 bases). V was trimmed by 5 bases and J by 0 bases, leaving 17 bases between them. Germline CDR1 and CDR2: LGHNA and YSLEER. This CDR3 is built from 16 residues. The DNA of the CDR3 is TGCGCCAGCAGCTACCTCTCAGGGGTTCCCTCCTACGAGCAGTACTTC. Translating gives CASSYLSGVPSYEQYF.

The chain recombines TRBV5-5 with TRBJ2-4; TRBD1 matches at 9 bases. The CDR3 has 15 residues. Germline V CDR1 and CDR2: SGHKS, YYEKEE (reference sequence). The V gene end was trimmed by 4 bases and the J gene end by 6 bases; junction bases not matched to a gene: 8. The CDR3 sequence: CASSMDRGDGNIQYF. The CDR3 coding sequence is TGTGCCAGCAGCATGGACAGGGGCGATGGAAACATTCAGTACTTC.

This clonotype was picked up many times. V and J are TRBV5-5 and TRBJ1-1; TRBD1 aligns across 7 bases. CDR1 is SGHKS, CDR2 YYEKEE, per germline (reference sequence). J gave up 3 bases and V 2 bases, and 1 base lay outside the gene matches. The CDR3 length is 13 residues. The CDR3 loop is CASSLTGDTEAFF. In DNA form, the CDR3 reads TGTGCCAGCAGCTTAACAGGGGACACTGAAGCTTTCTTT.

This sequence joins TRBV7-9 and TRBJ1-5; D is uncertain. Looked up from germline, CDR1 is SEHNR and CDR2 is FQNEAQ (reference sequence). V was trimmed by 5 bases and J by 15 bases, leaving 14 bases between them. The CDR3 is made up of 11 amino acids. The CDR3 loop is CASSLVSERHF. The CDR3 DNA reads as TGTGCCAGCAGCCTTGTAAGTGAACGGCATTTT. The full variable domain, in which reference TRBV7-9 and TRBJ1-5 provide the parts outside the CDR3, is DTGVSQNPRHKITKRGQNVTFRCDPISEHNRLYWYRQTLGQGPEFLTYFQNEAQLEKSRLLSDRFSAERPKGSFSTLEIQRTEQGDSAMYLCASSLVSERHFGDGTRLSIL.

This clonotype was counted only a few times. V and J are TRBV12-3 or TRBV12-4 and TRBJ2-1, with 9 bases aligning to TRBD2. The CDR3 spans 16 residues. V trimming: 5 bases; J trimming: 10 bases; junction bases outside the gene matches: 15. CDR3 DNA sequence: TGTGCCAGCAGTCCAGGACTAGCGAGGGACGGTCGCGAGCAGTTCTTC. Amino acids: CASSPGLARDGREQFF.

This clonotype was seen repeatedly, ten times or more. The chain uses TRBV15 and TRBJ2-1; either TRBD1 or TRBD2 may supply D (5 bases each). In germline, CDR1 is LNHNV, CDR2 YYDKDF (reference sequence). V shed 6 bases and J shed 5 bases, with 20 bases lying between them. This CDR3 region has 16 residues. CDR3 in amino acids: CATRPRGRIMDNEQFF. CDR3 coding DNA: TGTGCCACCAGACCGAGGGGCAGAATCATGGACAATGAGCAGTTCTTC. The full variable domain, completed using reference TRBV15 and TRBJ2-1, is DAMVIQNPRYQVTQFGKPVTLSCSQTLNHNVMYWYQQKSSQAPKLLFHYYDKDFNNEADTPDNFQSRRPNTSFCFLDIRSPGLGDTAMYLCATRPRGRIMDNEQFFGPGTRLTVL.

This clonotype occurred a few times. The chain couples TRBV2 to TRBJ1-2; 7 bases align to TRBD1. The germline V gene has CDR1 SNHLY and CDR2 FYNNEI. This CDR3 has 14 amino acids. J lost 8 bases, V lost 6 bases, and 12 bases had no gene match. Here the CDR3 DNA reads TGTGCCAGCAGGAAGGGACAGTCATCCCTCGGCTACACCTTC. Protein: CASRKGQSSLGYTF.

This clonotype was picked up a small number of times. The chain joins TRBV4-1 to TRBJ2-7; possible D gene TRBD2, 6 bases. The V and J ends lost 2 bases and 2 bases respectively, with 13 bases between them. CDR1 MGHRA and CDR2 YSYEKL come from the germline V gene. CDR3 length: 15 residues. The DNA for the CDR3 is TGCGCCAGCAGCCAACTTGGTGGGACTGCCTACGAGCAGTACTTC. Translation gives CASSQLGGTAYEQYF.

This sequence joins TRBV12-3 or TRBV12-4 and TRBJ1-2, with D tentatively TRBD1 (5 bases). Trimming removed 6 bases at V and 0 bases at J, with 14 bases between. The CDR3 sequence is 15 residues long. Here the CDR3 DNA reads TGTGCCAGCAGCCATCAGGGAGGTACTAACTATGGCTACACCTTC. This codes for CASSHQGGTNYGYTF.

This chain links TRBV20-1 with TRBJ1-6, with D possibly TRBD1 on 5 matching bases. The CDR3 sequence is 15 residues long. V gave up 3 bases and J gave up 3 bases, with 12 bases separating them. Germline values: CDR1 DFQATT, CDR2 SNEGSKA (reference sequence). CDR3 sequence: CSASLRAGYNSPLHF. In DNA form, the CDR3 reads TGCAGTGCTAGTCTCAGGGCAGGCTATAATTCACCCCTCCACTTT.

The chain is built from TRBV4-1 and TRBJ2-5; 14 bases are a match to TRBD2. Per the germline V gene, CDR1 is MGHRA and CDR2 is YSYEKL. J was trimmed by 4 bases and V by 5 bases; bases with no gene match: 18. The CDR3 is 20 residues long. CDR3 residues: CASSYDYRTSGGIIVETQYF. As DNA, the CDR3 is TGCGCCAGCAGCTACGATTACAGGACTAGCGGGGGGATAATAGTAGAGACCCAGTACTTC.

CDR3 amino acids: CASSWGPGNTEAFF. CDR3 DNA sequence: TGTGCCAGCAGCTGGGGACCAGGGAACACTGAAGCTTTCTTT. The chain carries TRBV7-3 and TRBJ1-1; D is perhaps TRBD1 (5 bases). This CDR3 region has 14 residues. V was cut by 4 bases and J by 1 base, with 10 bases left in between. The germline V gene encodes CDR1 SGHTA and CDR2 FQGTGA.

CDR3: CASSLAVQGAGYTF. CDR3 coding DNA: TGTGCCAGCAGCTTAGCAGTCCAGGGGGCCGGCTACACCTTC. The rearrangement joins TRBV7-8 to TRBJ1-2; TRBD1 matches 8 bases. The V segment lost 0 bases and the J segment 8 bases; nucleotides outside the gene matches: 5. The CDR3 contains 14 residues. Germline lookup yields CDR1 SGHVS and CDR2 FQNEAQ.

CDR3 bases: TGTGCCAGCAGCCCCTACGCCCCCATGAACACTGAAGCTTTCTTT. Translating it yields CASSPYAPMNTEAFF. The gene calls are TRBV7-9 and TRBJ1-1; D not resolved. This CDR3 is built from 15 residues. The V and J ends lost 5 bases and 0 bases respectively, with 13 bases between them. Germline V gene sequence: CDR1 SEHNR, CDR2 FQNEAQ (reference sequence).

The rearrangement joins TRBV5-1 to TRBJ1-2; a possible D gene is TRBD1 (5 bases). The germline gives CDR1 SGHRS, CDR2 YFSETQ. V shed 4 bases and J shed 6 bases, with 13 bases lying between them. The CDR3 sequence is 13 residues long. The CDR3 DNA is TGCGCCAGCAGCGTAGGGACGGGGAATGGCTACACCTTC. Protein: CASSVGTGNGYTF.

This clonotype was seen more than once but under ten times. CDR3: CASSLTGGAPNEQFF. CDR3 coding DNA: TGTGCCAGCAGCCTAACGGGGGGGGCCCCTAATGAGCAGTTCTTC. The genes are TRBV4-2 and TRBJ2-1, with 8 bases aligning to TRBD2. This CDR3 is 15 amino acids long. Germline CDR1 LGHNA, CDR2 YNFKEQ. Trimming at V came to 4 bases and at J to 7 bases, leaving 9 bases not matched to a gene.

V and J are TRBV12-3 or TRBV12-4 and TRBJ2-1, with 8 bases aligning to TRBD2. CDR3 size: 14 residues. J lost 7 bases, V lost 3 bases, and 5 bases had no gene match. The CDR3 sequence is CASSFRGGSNEQFF. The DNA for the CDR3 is TGTGCCAGCAGTTTTCGGGGGGGCTCAAATGAGCAGTTCTTC.

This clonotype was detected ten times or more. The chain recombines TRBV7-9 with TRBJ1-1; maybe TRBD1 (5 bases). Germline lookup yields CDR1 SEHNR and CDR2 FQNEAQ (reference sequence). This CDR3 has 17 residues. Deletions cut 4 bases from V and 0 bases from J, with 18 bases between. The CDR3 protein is CASSSGKAGNMNTEAFF. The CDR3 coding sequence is TGTGCCAGCAGCTCAGGGAAAGCGGGAAACATGAACACTGAAGCTTTCTTT.

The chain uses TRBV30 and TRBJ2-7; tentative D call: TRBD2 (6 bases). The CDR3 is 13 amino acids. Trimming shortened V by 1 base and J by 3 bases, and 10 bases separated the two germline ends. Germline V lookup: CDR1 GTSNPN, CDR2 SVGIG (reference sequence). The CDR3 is CAWSDGSIYEQYF. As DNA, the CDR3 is TGTGCCTGGAGTGACGGGAGCATCTACGAGCAGTACTTC.

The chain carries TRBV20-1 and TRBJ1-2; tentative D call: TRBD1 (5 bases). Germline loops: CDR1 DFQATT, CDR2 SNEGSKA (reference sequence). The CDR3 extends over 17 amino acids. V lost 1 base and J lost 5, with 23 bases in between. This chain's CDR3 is CSARGGDVARASYGYTF. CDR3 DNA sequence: TGCAGTGCTAGAGGTGGGGACGTGGCCAGAGCTTCATATGGCTACACCTTC.